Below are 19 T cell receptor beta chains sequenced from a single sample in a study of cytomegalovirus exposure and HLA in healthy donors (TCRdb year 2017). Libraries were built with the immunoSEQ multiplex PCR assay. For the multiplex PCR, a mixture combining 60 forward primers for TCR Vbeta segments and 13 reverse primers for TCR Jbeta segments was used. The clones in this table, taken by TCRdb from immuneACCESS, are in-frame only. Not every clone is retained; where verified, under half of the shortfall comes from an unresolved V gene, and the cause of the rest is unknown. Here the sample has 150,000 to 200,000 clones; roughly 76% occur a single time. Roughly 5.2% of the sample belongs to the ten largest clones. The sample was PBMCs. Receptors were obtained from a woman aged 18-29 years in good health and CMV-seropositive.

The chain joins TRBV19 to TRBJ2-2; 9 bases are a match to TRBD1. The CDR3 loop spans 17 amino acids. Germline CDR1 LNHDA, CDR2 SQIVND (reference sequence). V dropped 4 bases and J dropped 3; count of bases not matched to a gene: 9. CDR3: CASSKRGTGTYTGELFF. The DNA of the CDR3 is TGTGCCAGTAGTAAGAGGGGGACAGGGACGTACACCGGGGAGCTGTTTTTT.

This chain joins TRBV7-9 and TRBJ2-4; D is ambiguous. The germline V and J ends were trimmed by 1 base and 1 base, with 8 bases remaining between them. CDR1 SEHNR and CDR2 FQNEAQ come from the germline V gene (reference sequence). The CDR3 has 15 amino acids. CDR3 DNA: TGTGCCAGCAGCTTAGTGTGGAGTGCCAAAAACATTCAGTACTTC. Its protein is CASSLVWSAKNIQYF. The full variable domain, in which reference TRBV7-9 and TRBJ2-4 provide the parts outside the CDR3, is DTGVSQNPRHKITKRGQNVTFRCDPISEHNRLYWYRQTLGQGPEFLTYFQNEAQLEKSRLLSDRFSAERPKGSFSTLEIQRTEQGDSAMYLCASSLVWSAKNIQYFGAGTRLSVL.

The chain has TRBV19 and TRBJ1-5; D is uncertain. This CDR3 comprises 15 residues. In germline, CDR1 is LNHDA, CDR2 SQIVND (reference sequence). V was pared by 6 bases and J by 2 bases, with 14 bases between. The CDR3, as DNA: TGTGCCAGTAGGGCCTCTGGGCAGGGCAATCAGCCCCAGCATTTT. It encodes CASRASGQGNQPQHF.

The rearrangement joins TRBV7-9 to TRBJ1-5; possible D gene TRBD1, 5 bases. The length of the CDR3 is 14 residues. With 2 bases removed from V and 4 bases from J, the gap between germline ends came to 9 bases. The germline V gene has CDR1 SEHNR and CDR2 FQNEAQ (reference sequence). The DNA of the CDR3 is TGTGCCAGCAGCTTACAGACAGCAAATCAGCCCCAGCATTTT. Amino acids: CASSLQTANQPQHF. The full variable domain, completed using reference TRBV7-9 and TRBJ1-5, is DTGVSQNPRHKITKRGQNVTFRCDPISEHNRLYWYRQTLGQGPEFLTYFQNEAQLEKSRLLSDRFSAERPKGSFSTLEIQRTEQGDSAMYLCASSLQTANQPQHFGDGTRLSIL.

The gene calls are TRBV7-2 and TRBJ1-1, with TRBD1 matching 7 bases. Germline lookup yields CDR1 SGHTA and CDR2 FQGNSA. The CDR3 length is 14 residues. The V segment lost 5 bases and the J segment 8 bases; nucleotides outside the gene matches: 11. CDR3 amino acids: CASSRIAQGEEAFF. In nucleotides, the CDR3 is TGTGCCAGCAGCCGAATAGCCCAGGGGGAAGAAGCTTTCTTT.

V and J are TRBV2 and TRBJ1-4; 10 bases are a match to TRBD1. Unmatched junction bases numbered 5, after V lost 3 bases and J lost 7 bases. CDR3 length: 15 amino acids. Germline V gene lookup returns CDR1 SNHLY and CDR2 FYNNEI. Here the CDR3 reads CASSDRGTGVEKLFF. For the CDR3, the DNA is TGTGCCAGCAGTGATCGGGGGACAGGGGTTGAAAAACTGTTTTTT.

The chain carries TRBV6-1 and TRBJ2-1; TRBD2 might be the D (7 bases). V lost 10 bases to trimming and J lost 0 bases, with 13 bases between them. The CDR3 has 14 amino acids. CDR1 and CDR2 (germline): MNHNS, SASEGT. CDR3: CATWGGSSYNEQFF. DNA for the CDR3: TGTGCCACTTGGGGGGGCAGCTCCTACAATGAGCAGTTCTTC.

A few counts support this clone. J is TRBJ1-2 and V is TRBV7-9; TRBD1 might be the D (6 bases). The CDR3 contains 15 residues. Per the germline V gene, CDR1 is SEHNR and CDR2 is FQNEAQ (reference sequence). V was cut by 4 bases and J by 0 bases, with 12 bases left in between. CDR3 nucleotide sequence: TGTGCCAGCAGCTCACAGGGATTAGCTAACTATGGCTACACCTTC. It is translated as CASSSQGLANYGYTF.

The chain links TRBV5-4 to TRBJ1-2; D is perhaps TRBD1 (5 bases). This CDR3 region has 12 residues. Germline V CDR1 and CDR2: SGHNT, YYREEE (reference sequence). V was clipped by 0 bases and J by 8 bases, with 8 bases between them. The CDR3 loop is CASSLGGYGYTF. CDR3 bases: TGTGCCAGCAGCTTGGGGGGCTACGGCTACACCTTC.

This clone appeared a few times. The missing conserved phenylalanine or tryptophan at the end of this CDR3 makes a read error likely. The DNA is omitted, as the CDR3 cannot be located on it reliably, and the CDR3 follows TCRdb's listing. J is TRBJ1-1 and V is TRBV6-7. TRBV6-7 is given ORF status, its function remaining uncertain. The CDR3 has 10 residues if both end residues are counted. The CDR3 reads CASSYSGGID.

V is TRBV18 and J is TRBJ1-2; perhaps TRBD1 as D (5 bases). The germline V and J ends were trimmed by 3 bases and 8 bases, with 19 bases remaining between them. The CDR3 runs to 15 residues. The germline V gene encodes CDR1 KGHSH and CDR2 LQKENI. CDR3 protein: CASSPEGRTMGGYTF. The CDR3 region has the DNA TGTGCCAGCTCACCGGAGGGGCGGACGATGGGAGGCTACACCTTC.

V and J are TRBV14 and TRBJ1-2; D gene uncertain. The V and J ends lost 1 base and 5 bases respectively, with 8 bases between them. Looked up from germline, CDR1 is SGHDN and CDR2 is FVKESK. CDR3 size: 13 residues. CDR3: CASSQGGIYGYTF. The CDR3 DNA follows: TGTGCCAGCAGCCAAGGCGGCATATATGGCTACACCTTC.

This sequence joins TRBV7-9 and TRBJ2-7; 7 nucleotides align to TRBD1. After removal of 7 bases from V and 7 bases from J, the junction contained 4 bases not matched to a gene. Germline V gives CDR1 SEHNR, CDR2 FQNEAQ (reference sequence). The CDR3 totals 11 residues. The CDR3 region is CASTTQGEQYF. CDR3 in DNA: TGTGCCAGCACTACACAGGGGGAGCAGTACTTC.

This CDR3 is CASSQDSPLHF. Written as DNA, the CDR3 is TGTGCCAGCTCGCAGGATTCACCCCTCCACTTT. The chain uses TRBV18 and TRBJ1-6; D is unclear. The germline CDR1 and CDR2 sequences are KGHSH and LQKENI. V was cut by 6 bases and J by 8 bases, with 5 bases left in between. The CDR3 has 11 residues.

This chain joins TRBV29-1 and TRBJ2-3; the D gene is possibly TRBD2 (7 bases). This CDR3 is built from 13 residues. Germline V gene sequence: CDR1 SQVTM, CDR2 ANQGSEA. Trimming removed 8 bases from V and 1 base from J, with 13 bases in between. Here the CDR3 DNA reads TGCAGCCCAGGGGCGGGGGGCACAGATACGCAGTATTTT. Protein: CSPGAGGTDTQYF.

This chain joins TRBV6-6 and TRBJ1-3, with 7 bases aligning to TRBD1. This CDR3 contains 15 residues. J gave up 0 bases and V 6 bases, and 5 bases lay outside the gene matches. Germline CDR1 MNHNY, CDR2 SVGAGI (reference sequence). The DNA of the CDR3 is TGTGCCAGCAGCCCCGGACAGGACTCTGGAAACACCATATATTTT. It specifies CASSPGQDSGNTIYF.

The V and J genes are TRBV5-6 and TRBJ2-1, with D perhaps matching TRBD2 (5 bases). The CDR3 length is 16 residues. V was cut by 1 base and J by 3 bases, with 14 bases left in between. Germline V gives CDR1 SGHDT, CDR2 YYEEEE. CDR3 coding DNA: TGTGCCAGCAGCTTGTTGTTCGGGATAGACTACAATGAGCAGTTCTTC. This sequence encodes CASSLLFGIDYNEQFF.

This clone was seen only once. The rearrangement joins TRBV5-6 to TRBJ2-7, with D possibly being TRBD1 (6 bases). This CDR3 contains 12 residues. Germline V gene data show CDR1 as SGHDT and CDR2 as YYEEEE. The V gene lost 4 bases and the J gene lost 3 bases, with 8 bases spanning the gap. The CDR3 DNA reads TGTGCCAGCAGCGGACAGATCTACGAGCAGTACTTC. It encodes CASSGQIYEQYF. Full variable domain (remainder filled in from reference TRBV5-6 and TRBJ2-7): DAGVTQSPTHLIKTRGQQVTLRCSPKSGHDTVSWYQQALGQGPQFIFQYYEEEERQRGNFPDRFSGHQFPNYSSELNVNALLLGDSALYLCASSGQIYEQYFGPGTRLTVT.

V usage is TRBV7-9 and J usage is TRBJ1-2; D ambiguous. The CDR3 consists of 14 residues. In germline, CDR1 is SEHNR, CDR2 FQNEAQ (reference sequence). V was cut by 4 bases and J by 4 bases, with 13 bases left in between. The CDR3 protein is CASSSGAEGYGYTF. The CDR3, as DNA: TGTGCCAGCAGCTCCGGTGCCGAGGGCTATGGCTACACCTTC.